Shown below are 7 T cell receptor beta chains from a single sample sequenced in a study of cytomegalovirus exposure and HLA in healthy donors. Profiling relied on immunoSEQ multiplex PCR, and the TCRdb table lists in-frame clones only, not all of them. Of some 120,000 clones in the sample, 90% to 95% were seen once. Sequencing was carried out using PBMCs. Source of these receptors: a woman aged 18-29 years in good health and CMV-seronegative.

The V and J genes are TRBV7-8 and TRBJ2-3; no reliable D call. The CDR3 is 12 residues long. In germline, CDR1 is SGHVS, CDR2 FQNEAQ. The V gene lost 5 bases and the J gene lost 4 bases, with 7 bases spanning the gap. The CDR3 coding sequence is TGTGCCAGCAGCCCTTACTCAGATACGCAGTATTTT. Translated, it gives CASSPYSDTQYF.

V and J are TRBV12-5 and TRBJ1-2; weak D call: TRBD1 (5 bases). Per the germline V gene, CDR1 is LGHNT and CDR2 is FRNRAP. V was shortened by 2 bases and J by 4 bases, with 8 bases between the two germline ends. The CDR3 loop spans 13 amino acids. CDR3 sequence (DNA): TGTGCTAGTGGTTTGTCAGGGTCCTATGGCTACACCTTC. Its translation: CASGLSGSYGYTF.

The chain recombines TRBV7-3 with TRBJ1-3; 10 nucleotides align to TRBD1. Germline V gene lookup returns CDR1 SGHTA and CDR2 FQGTGA. V shed 5 bases and J 8 bases; nucleotides not matched to a gene: 9. This CDR3 is built from 15 residues. CDR3 sequence (DNA): TGTGCCAGCAGCCCTTCGGGACAGGGGTTGGACACCATATATTTT. As protein: CASSPSGQGLDTIYF.

This chain joins TRBV19 and TRBJ1-2, with D maybe TRBD1 (5 bases). Germline loops: CDR1 LNHDA, CDR2 SQIVND (reference sequence). The CDR3 has 15 amino acids. V shed 4 bases and J shed 3 bases, with 15 bases lying between them. The CDR3 DNA reads as TGTGCCAGTAGTAATTCCGGGTTCAGGGACTATGGCTACACCTTC. It is translated as CASSNSGFRDYGYTF.

The chain employs TRBV7-9 and TRBJ2-7; D unresolved. Trimming took 5 bases from V and 5 from J, leaving 13 bases between them. CDR1 and CDR2 (germline): SEHNR, FQNEAQ (reference sequence). This CDR3 region has 13 residues. Here the CDR3 reads CASSEEAWDEQYF. The CDR3 DNA follows: TGTGCCAGCAGCGAAGAGGCATGGGACGAGCAGTACTTC.

This clone appeared a single time. The chain has TRBV7-8 and TRBJ2-7, with D perhaps matching TRBD2 (5 bases). Germline-derived CDR1 and CDR2 are SGHVS and FQNEAQ. The length of the CDR3 is 17 residues. V gave up 5 bases and J gave up 0 bases, with 20 bases separating them. CDR3 in amino acids: CASSPYRVAQSSYEQYF. The CDR3 nucleotides read TGTGCCAGCAGCCCCTATCGAGTAGCGCAAAGCTCCTACGAGCAGTACTTC. Full variable domain (outside the CDR3, taken from reference TRBV7-8 and TRBJ2-7): GAGVSQSPRYKVAKRGQDVALRCDPISGHVSLFWYQQALGQGPEFLTYFQNEAQLDKSGLPSDRFFAERPEGSVSTLKIQRTQQEDSAVYLCASSPYRVAQSSYEQYFGPGTRLTVT.

The V call is TRBV25-1, the J call TRBJ2-2; D unresolved. Per the germline V gene, CDR1 is MGHDK and CDR2 is SYGVNS. The CDR3 is made up of 14 amino acids. V gave up 3 bases and J gave up 4 bases, with 9 bases separating them. For the CDR3, the DNA is TGTGCCAGCAGTGACGGGTTGAGCACCGGGGAGCTGTTTTTT. It yields the protein CASSDGLSTGELFF.